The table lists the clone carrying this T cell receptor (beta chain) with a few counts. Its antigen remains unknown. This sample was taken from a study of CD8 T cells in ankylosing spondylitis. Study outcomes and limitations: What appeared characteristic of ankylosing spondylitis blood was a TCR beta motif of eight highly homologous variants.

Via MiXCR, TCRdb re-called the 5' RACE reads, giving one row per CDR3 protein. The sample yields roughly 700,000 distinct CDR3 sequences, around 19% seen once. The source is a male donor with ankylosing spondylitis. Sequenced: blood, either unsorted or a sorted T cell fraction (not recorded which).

The CDR3 region is CASSPFLAGALNEQFF. The CDR3 DNA reads as TGTGCCAGCAGTCCCTTCCTAGCGGGAGCCCTTAATGAGCAGTTCTTC. The chain joins TRBV12-3 or TRBV12-4 to TRBJ2-1; 10 bases align to TRBD2. J was trimmed by 7 bases and V by 5 bases; bases with no gene match: 11. The length of the CDR3 is 16 residues.